Shown below are 25 T cell receptor beta chains from a single sample sequenced in a study of blood T cell repertoires in COVID-19 (dated by TCRdb to the early 2020s). Library preparation employed the immunoSEQ multiplex PCR assay. Here the immuneACCESS table is served through TCRdb, limited to in-frame sequences with V and J called. Missing clones are a known gap in these copies; in checked studies unresolved V genes cover under half, and the rest lacks a known reason. The sample records about 400,000 clones, about 85% of which are singletons. Of the sample, roughly 1.9% is held by the ten largest clones. Source material: PBMCs or T cells enriched from blood (not recorded which). The receptors stem from a young woman with acute COVID-19.

The gene calls are TRBV9 and TRBJ1-2; D is undetermined. The CDR3 spans 14 residues. V lost 4 bases and J lost 0, with 10 bases in between. Looked up from germline, CDR1 is SGDLS and CDR2 is YYNGEE. The CDR3 bases are TGTGCCAGCAGCCCCGCAGGCGCTAACTATGGCTACACCTTC. Protein: CASSPAGANYGYTF.

The chain combines TRBV9 with TRBJ1-1, with D unresolved. The V and J ends lost 7 bases and 0 bases respectively, with 10 bases between them. The CDR3 has 13 residues. The germline gives CDR1 SGDLS, CDR2 YYNGEE. CDR3 sequence (DNA): TGTGCCAGCCAGGAGGGTTTGAACACTGAAGCTTTCTTT. It codes for CASQEGLNTEAFF.

The rearrangement links TRBV29-1 to TRBJ1-5; TRBD1 might be the D (5 bases). Trimming removed 0 bases from V and 3 bases from J, with 6 bases in between. Germline CDR1 is SQVTM and CDR2 is ANQGSEA. The CDR3 extends over 13 amino acids. The CDR3 region is CSVEEQVNQPQHF. CDR3 DNA: TGCAGCGTTGAAGAACAGGTCAATCAGCCCCAGCATTTT.

V and J are TRBV11-2 and TRBJ1-6; perhaps TRBD1 as D (5 bases). The germline CDR1 and CDR2 sequences are SGHAT and FQNNGV. The CDR3 totals 15 residues. V gave up 4 bases and J gave up 7 bases, with 14 bases separating them. CDR3 nucleotides: TGTGCCAGCAGCTCGTTGCCCCAGGGAAATTCACCCCTCCACTTT. Residues: CASSSLPQGNSPLHF.

The V gene is TRBV19, the J gene TRBJ2-5, with 8 positions matching TRBD1. V dropped 5 bases and J dropped 5; count of bases not matched to a gene: 4. The CDR3 length is 13 residues. Germline values: CDR1 LNHDA, CDR2 SQIVND (reference sequence). Here the CDR3 reads CASSLTGGETQYF. CDR3 in DNA: TGTGCCAGTAGTTTAACAGGGGGGGAGACCCAGTACTTC. Supplemented by reference TRBV19 and TRBJ2-5, the full variable domain reads DGGITQSPKYLFRKEGQNVTLSCEQNLNHDAMYWYRQDPGQGLRLIYYSQIVNDFQKGDIAEGYSVSREKKESFPLTVTSAQKNPTAFYLCASSLTGGETQYFGPGTRLLVL.

The chain joins TRBV25-1 to TRBJ1-5, with no clear D. This CDR3 spans 14 amino acids. The V end lost 4 bases, the J end lost 7 bases, and 14 bases lay between the germline ends. Germline V gives CDR1 MGHDK, CDR2 SYGVNS. CDR3 residues: CASSASGEGQPQHF. CDR3 sequence (DNA): TGTGCCAGCAGTGCCTCGGGAGAAGGACAGCCCCAGCATTTT.

The chain combines TRBV27 with TRBJ2-7; D gene unclear. Per the germline V gene, CDR1 is MNHEY and CDR2 is SMNVEV (reference sequence). Deletions cut 1 base from V and 0 bases from J, with 4 bases between. The CDR3 runs to 13 residues. The CDR3 spells CASSLFSSYEQYF. DNA for the CDR3: TGTGCCAGCAGTTTATTTAGCTCCTACGAGCAGTACTTC.

The J gene is TRBJ1-2, the V gene TRBV28; D call uncertain. The CDR3 spans 12 residues. Trimming shortened V by 7 bases and J by 4 bases, and 10 bases separated the two germline ends. Germline assignment: CDR1 MDHEN and CDR2 SYDVKM. For the CDR3, the DNA is TGTGCCAGCACTGGGCCGGTCTATGGCTACACCTTC. Amino acids: CASTGPVYGYTF.

The chain couples TRBV7-9 to TRBJ1-2, with D perhaps TRBD1 (5 bases). The CDR3 consists of 13 residues. Deletions cut 6 bases from V and 13 bases from J, with 21 bases between. CDR1 is SEHNR and CDR2 is FQNEAQ in the germline V gene (reference sequence). CDR3 coding DNA: TGTGCCAGCAGACCCGAAGGAGCAGGGCGAATCACCTTC. Translating it yields CASRPEGAGRITF.

The J gene is TRBJ1-2, the V gene TRBV3-1 (or the pseudogene TRBV3-2); TRBD1 is a possible D gene (5 bases). Looked up from germline, CDR1 is LGHDT and CDR2 is YNNKEL (reference sequence). Trimming took 4 bases from V and 2 from J, leaving 8 bases between them. This CDR3 is 13 amino acids long. The CDR3 loop reads CASSPQGNYGYTF. DNA of the CDR3: TGTGCCAGCAGCCCCCAGGGAAACTATGGCTACACCTTC.

This rearrangement joins TRBV7-9 to TRBJ1-2; no definite D call. Looked up from germline, CDR1 is SEHNR and CDR2 is FQNEAQ (reference sequence). Trimming shortened V by 1 base and J by 4 bases, and 7 bases separated the two germline ends. The CDR3 extends over 13 amino acids. The chain's CDR3 is CASSLDRSYGYTF. The CDR3 coding sequence is TGTGCCAGCAGCTTAGACAGAAGCTATGGCTACACCTTC.

CDR3 DNA sequence: TGCGCCAGCAGCTTCACCCGTGGACAGTCCTACGAGCAGTACTTC. The encoded protein is CASSFTRGQSYEQYF. V is TRBV5-1 and J is TRBJ2-7; the D gene is possibly TRBD1 (6 bases). The germline V gene has CDR1 SGHRS and CDR2 YFSETQ. V shed 2 bases and J shed 1 base, with 13 bases lying between them. The CDR3 totals 15 residues.

The V gene is TRBV7-9, the J gene TRBJ1-4; D not resolved. Germline V lookup: CDR1 SEHNR, CDR2 FQNEAQ (reference sequence). Trimming cost V 8 bases and J 7 bases, with 11 bases left between them. The CDR3 spans 12 residues. DNA for the CDR3: TGTGCCAGCCGGAGCCGCGGTGAAAAACTGTTTTTT. It encodes CASRSRGEKLFF.

This clone was recorded once. The genes are TRBV7-6 and TRBJ2-7; tentatively, D is TRBD2 (5 bases). In germline, CDR1 is SGHVS, CDR2 FNYEAQ. The germline V and J ends were trimmed by 5 bases and 1 base, with 12 bases remaining between them. The CDR3 is made up of 14 amino acids. The CDR3 DNA is TGTGCCAGCAGCCCTAGGACTGATTCCTACGAGCAGTACTTC. This sequence encodes CASSPRTDSYEQYF.

This chain uses TRBV5-1 with TRBJ2-1; 11 nucleotides line up with TRBD2. The trim removed 2 bases at V and 7 bases at J, leaving 2 bases unmatched. Per germline, CDR1 SGHRS and CDR2 YFSETQ. The CDR3 consists of 14 residues. The CDR3 DNA reads as TGCGCCAGCAGCTTATCTAGCGGGGGGAATGAGCAGTTCTTC. Translation: CASSLSSGGNEQFF. Filled out from reference TRBV5-1 and TRBJ2-1, the complete variable domain reads KAGVTQTPRYLIKTRGQQVTLSCSPISGHRSVSWYQQTPGQGLQFLFEYFSETQRNKGNFPGRFSGRQFSNSRSEMNVSTLELGDSALYLCASSLSSGGNEQFFGPGTRLTVL.

This chain uses TRBV18 with TRBJ2-5; a possible D gene is TRBD2 (6 bases). Looked up from germline, CDR1 is KGHSH and CDR2 is LQKENI. The CDR3 has 16 residues. V was cut by 3 bases and J by 3 bases, with 17 bases left in between. The CDR3 here is CASSPRLDSPKETQYF. Written as DNA, the CDR3 is TGTGCCAGCTCACCCCGACTAGACTCGCCCAAAGAGACCCAGTACTTC.

This clone was picked up many times. The V gene is TRBV30, the J gene TRBJ1-5, with D possibly matching TRBD1 (5 bases). Germline CDR1 and CDR2: GTSNPN and SVGIG (reference sequence). CDR3 length: 14 amino acids. Trimming took off 2 bases at V and 8 bases at J, with 16 bases between the two ends. The CDR3 bases are TGTGCCTGGAGTAGGGGCGGGGAGGGTGAGCCCCAGCATTTT. This gives the protein CAWSRGGEGEPQHF.

The CDR3 loop reads CASSQGYGTNEKLFF. CDR3 nucleotide sequence: TGCGCCAGCAGCCAAGGATACGGAACTAATGAAAAACTGTTTTTT. The J gene is TRBJ1-4, the V gene TRBV4-3; D gene ambiguous. The CDR3 length is 15 residues. Per the germline V gene, CDR1 is LGHNA and CDR2 is YSLEER. V lost 1 base and J lost 1, with 7 bases in between.

The chain employs TRBV29-1 and TRBJ2-4; D is ambiguous. Per the germline V gene, CDR1 is SQVTM and CDR2 is ANQGSEA. CDR3 length: 13 residues. V gave up 3 bases and J gave up 6 bases, with 12 bases separating them. The CDR3: CSVEPENSNIQYF. The CDR3 DNA reads as TGCAGCGTTGAGCCGGAGAATTCAAACATTCAGTACTTC.

Ten or more counts support this clone. This chain links TRBV3-1 (or the pseudogene TRBV3-2) with TRBJ1-6; D is unclear. V lost 1 base, J lost 7 bases, and 5 bases lay in between. Germline V gene data show CDR1 as LGHDT and CDR2 as YNNKEL (reference sequence). CDR3 length equals 13 residues. This CDR3 reads CASSQGPNSPLHF. The CDR3 bases are TGTGCCAGCAGCCAAGGGCCAAATTCACCCCTCCACTTT.

The J gene is TRBJ2-7, the V gene TRBV27; 7 bases agree with TRBD1. The J segment lost 5 bases and the V segment lost 5 bases, leaving 9 bases of the junction unmatched. Germline CDR1 reads MNHEY; CDR2 reads SMNVEV (reference sequence). This CDR3 comprises 14 residues. CDR3 bases: TGTGCCAGCAGTCCCCAGGGGGATTTCCACGAGCAGTACTTC. Protein: CASSPQGDFHEQYF.

This clone has ten or more counts. The chain links TRBV3-1 (or the pseudogene TRBV3-2) to TRBJ2-2; 7 bases map to TRBD1. The CDR3 is 16 residues long. CDR1 is LGHDT, CDR2 YNNKEL, per germline (reference sequence). Germline trimming cut 4 bases from V and 0 bases from J; bases unmatched to any gene: 5. CDR3 in DNA: TGTGCCAGCAGCCCCTGGACAGGTTCGAACACCGGGGAGCTGTTTTTT. Translation: CASSPWTGSNTGELFF.

This sequence joins TRBV4-2 and TRBJ2-7, with 9 nucleotides matching TRBD2. The CDR3 sequence is 17 residues long. CDR1 is LGHNA and CDR2 is YNFKEQ in the germline V gene. Unmatched junction bases numbered 11, after V lost 3 bases and J lost 2 bases. CDR3 coding DNA: TGTGCCAGCAGCCACCGGACTAGCGAGCCGCTTACCTACGAGCAGTACTTC. Protein: CASSHRTSEPLTYEQYF.

The chain joins TRBV2 to TRBJ1-3; possibly TRBD1 for D (6 bases). V lost 10 bases to trimming and J lost 0 bases, with 19 bases between them. Per germline, CDR1 SNHLY and CDR2 FYNNEI. This CDR3 contains 16 residues. The CDR3 loop is CATLRDTQSSGNTIYF. Here the CDR3 DNA reads TGTGCCACCCTCCGGGACACTCAGAGCTCTGGAAACACCATATATTTT.

This chain joins TRBV5-1 and TRBJ2-1; 7 bases match TRBD1. The V gene end was trimmed by 0 bases and the J gene end by 4 bases; junction bases not matched to a gene: 4. The CDR3 has 15 residues. In germline, CDR1 is SGHRS, CDR2 YFSETQ. CDR3 loop: CASSLASGQYNEQFF. CDR3 nucleotide sequence: TGCGCCAGCAGCTTGGCCTCGGGACAGTACAATGAGCAGTTCTTC. Supplemented by reference TRBV5-1 and TRBJ2-1, the full variable domain reads KAGVTQTPRYLIKTRGQQVTLSCSPISGHRSVSWYQQTPGQGLQFLFEYFSETQRNKGNFPGRFSGRQFSNSRSEMNVSTLELGDSALYLCASSLASGQYNEQFFGPGTRLTVL.